The rows below give T cell receptor beta chains drawn from one sample of a study of CD8+ T cells in alopecia areata. The method was immunoSEQ multiplex PCR; TCRdb's version includes in-frame clones alone and lacks a portion of them. The sample lists 110,000 or so clones, about 61% occurring once. Here the sequenced sample was CD8+ T cells sorted from blood, taken at week 4, from a patient treated with tofacitinib. The receptors here all came from a human donor with alopecia areata. The CDR3 runs from the conserved cysteine through the conserved F or W.

v_gene	j_gene	len	CDR3aa
TRBV13	TRBJ2-7	15	CASSLDAGNSYEQYF
TRBV29-1	TRBJ1-2	17	CSVDYRESQATNYGYTF
TRBV6-5	TRBJ2-5	15	CASSSFTGSQETQYF
TRBV12-5	TRBJ1-1	13	CASGSGAYTEAFF
TRBV27	TRBJ1-1	13	CASSLSSGGEAFF
TRBV7-6	TRBJ2-3	13	CASSTGGWDTQYF
TRBV9	TRBJ2-7	13	CASSVGESYEQYF
TRBV19	TRBJ1-5	14	CASGAGLGNQPQHF
TRBV7-9	TRBJ2-7	13	CASSPGIFYEQYF
TRBV30	TRBJ2-7	13	CAWKNRGEYEQYF
TRBV15	TRBJ1-1	14	CATSDGIGNTEAFF
TRBV29-1	TRBJ2-7	12	CSVEDPSYEQYF
TRBV27	TRBJ1-2	11	CASGRGNGYTF
TRBV14	TRBJ2-3	17	CASSQDLGGEPTDTQYF
TRBV29-1	TRBJ2-7	16	CRQYSIIAGSSYEQYF
TRBV30	TRBJ1-4	11	CAWSVREKLFF
TRBV7-9	TRBJ2-1	16	CASSYPLAGLSNEQFF
TRBV25-1	TRBJ2-2	14	CASSVSLDTGELFF
TRBV6-5	TRBJ2-7	12	CASRGHYYEQYF
TRBV11-2	TRBJ2-1	15	CASRSTGFSYNEQFF
TRBV29-1	TRBJ1-2	11	CSVDLEYGYTF
TRBV30	TRBJ1-2	13	CAWRGQGPYGYTF
TRBV29-1	TRBJ2-7	12	CSVDRNSEVRYF
TRBV19	TRBJ1-2	13	CASTYRGIYGYTF
TRBV29-1	TRBJ1-2	14	CSVEGGQGRYGYTF
TRBV30	TRBJ2-1	13	CAWSGGDYNEQFF
TRBV9	TRBJ2-3	15	CASSVGREFADTQYF
TRBV5-1	TRBJ1-1	14	CASSFRGGGTEAFF
TRBV30	TRBJ1-2	14	CAWSEGGPRDGYTF
TRBV7-9	TRBJ2-5	13	CASSPRTEETQYF
TRBV2	TRBJ2-1	12	CASRGTPNEQFF
TRBV6-1	TRBJ1-5	16	CASSDLAWGSNEPQHF
TRBV30	TRBJ2-1	11	CAWGGGTEQFF